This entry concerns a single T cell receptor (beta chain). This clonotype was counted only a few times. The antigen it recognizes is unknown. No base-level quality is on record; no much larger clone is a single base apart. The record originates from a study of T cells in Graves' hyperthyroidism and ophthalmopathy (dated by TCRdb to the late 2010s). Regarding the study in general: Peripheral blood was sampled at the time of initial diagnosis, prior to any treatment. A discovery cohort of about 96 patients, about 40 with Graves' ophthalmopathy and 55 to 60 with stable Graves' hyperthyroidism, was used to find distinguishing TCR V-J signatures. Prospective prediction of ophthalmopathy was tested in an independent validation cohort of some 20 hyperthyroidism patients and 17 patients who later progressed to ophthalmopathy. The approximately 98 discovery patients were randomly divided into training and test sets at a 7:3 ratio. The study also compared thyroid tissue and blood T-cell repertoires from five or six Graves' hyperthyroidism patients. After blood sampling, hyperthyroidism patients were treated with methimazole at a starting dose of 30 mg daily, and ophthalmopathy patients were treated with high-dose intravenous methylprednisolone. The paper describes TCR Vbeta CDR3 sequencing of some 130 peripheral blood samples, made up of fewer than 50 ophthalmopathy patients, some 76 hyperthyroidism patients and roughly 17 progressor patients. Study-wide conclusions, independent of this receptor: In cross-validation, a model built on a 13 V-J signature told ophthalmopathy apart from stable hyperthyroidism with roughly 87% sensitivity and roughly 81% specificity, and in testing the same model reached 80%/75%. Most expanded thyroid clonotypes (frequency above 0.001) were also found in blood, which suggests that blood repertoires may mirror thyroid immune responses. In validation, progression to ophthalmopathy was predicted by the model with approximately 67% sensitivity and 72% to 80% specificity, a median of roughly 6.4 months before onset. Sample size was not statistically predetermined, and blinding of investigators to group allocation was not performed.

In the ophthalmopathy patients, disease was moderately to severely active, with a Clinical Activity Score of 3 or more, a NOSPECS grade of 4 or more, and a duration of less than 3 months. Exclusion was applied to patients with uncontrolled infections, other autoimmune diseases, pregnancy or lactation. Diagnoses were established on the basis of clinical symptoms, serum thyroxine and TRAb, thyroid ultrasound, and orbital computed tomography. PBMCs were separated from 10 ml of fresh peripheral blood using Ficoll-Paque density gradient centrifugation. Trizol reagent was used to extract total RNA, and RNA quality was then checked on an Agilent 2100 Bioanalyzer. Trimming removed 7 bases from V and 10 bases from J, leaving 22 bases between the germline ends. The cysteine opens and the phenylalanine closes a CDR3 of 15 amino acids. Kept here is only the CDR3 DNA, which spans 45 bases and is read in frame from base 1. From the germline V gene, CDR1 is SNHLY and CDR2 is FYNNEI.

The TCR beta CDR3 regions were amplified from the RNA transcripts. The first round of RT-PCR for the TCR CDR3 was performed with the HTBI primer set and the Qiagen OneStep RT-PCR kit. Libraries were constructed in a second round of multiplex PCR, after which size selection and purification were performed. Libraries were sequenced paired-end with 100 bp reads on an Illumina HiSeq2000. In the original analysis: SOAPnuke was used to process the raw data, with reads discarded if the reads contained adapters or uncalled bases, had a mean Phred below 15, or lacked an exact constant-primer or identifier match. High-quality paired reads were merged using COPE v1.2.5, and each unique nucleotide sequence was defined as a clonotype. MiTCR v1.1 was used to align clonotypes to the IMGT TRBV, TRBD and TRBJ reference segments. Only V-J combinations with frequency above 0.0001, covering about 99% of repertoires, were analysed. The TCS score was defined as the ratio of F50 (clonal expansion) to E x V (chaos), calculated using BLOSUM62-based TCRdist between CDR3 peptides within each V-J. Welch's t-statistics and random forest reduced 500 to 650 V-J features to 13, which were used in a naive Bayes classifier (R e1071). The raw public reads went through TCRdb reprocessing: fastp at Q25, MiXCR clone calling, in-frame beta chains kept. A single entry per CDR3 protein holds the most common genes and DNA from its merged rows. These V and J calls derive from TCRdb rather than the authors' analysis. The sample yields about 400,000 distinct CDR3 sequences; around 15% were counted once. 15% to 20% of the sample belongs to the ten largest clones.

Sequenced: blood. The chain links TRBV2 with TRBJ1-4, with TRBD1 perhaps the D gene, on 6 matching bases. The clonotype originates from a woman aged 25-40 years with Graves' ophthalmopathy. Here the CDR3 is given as CASITQGGGGRKLFF. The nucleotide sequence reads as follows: TGTGCCAGCATCACACAGGGTGGGGGAGGTCGAAAACTGTTTTTT.